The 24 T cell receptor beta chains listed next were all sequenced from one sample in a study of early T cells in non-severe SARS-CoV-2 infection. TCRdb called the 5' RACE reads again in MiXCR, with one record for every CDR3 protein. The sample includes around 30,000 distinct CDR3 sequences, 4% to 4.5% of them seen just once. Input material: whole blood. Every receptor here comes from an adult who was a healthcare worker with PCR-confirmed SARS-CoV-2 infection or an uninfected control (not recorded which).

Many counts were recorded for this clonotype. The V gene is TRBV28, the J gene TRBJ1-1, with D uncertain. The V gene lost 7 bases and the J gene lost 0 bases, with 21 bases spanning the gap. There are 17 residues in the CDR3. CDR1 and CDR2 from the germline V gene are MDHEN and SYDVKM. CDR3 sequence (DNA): TGTGCCAGCACCTCCTGGGTTAAGACGGGCATGAACACTGAAGCTTTCTTT. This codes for CASTSWVKTGMNTEAFF.

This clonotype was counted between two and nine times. CDR3 nucleotides: TGTGCCAGCAGCTTATATGGGACTAGCGTCACAGATACGCAGTATTTT. Its translation: CASSLYGTSVTDTQYF. The chain carries TRBV7-3 and TRBJ2-3; 10 bases are a match to TRBD2. V dropped 2 bases and J dropped 2; count of bases not matched to a gene: 4. Germline V gene lookup returns CDR1 SGHTA and CDR2 FQGTGA. The CDR3 extends over 16 amino acids.

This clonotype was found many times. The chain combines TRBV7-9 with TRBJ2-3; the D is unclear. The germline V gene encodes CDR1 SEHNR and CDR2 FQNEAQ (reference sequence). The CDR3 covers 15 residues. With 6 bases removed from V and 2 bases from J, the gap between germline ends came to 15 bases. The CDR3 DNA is TGTGCCAGCAGTGTGTGGCAGAGTAACACAGATACGCAGTATTTT. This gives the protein CASSVWQSNTDTQYF. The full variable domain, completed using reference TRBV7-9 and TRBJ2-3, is DTGVSQNPRHKITKRGQNVTFRCDPISEHNRLYWYRQTLGQGPEFLTYFQNEAQLEKSRLLSDRFSAERPKGSFSTLEIQRTEQGDSAMYLCASSVWQSNTDTQYFGPGTRLTVL.

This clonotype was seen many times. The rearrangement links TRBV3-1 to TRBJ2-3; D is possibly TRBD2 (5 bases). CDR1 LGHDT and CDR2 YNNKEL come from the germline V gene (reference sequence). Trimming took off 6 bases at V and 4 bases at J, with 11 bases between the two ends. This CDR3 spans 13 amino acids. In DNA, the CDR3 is TGTGCCAGCAGTTCACTAGGCGCAGATACGCAGTATTTT. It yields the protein CASSSLGADTQYF.

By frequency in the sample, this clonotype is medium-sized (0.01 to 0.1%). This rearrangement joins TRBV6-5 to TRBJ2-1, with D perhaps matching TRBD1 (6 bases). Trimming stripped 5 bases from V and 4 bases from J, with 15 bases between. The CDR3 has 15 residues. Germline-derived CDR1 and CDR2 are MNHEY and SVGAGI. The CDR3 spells CASSKDRTAYNEQFF. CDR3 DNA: TGTGCCAGCAGTAAAGACCGGACAGCTTACAATGAGCAGTTCTTC.

CDR3 residues: CASSSSGQLYNEQFF. The CDR3 DNA reads as TGTGCCAGTAGTTCGTCGGGACAGCTTTACAATGAGCAGTTCTTC. The chain couples TRBV19 to TRBJ2-1; 7 bases fit TRBD1. CDR3 length: 15 residues. Germline CDR1 is LNHDA and CDR2 is SQIVND (reference sequence). V was pared by 5 bases and J by 4 bases, with 8 bases of the junction left unmatched.

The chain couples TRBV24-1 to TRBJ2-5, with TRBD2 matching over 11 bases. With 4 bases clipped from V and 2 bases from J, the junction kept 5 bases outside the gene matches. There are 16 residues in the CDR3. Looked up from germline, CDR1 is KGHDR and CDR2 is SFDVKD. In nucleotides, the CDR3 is TGTGCCACCAGTGAAGGTAGCGGGAGGGAGCAAGAGACCCAGTACTTC. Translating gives CATSEGSGREQETQYF.

The CDR3 DNA follows: TGTGCCAGCAGCGCAGACTATGTCCCGTCCCGAGAGTTCTTC. Translated, it gives CASSADYVPSREFF. This chain links TRBV9 with TRBJ2-1; D may be TRBD2 (5 bases). This CDR3 spans 14 amino acids. V lost 3 bases, J lost 14 bases, and 21 bases lay in between. The germline CDR1 and CDR2 sequences are SGDLS and YYNGEE.

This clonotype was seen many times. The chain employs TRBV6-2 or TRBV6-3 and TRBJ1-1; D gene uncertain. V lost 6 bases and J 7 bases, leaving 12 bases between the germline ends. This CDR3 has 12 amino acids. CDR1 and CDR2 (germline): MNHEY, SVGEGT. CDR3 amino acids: CASSLVWDEAFF. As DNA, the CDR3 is TGTGCCAGCAGCCTCGTTTGGGATGAAGCTTTCTTT.

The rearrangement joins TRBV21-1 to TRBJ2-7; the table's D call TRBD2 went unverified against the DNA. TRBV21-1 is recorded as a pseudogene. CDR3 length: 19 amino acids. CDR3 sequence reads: CASNHTRGTRTGSSYEQYF. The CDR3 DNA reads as TGTGCCAGCAACCATACTAGGGGGACCAGGACAGGGAGCTCCTACGAGCAGTACTTC.

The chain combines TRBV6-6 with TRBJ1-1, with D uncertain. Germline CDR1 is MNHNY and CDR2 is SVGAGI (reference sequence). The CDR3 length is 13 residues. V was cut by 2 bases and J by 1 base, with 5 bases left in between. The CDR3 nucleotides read TGTGCCAGCAGTTACCGACAGAACACTGAAGCTTTCTTT. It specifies CASSYRQNTEAFF.

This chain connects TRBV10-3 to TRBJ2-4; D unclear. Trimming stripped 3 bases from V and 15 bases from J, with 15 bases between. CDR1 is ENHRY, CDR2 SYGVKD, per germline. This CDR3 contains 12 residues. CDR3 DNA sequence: TGTGCCATCAGTGACTCGACTCGAAATTTGTACTTC. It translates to CAISDSTRNLYF.

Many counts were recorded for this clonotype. The CDR3 reads CASSRIPETQYF. CDR3 bases: TGTGCCAGCTCACGGATCCCAGAGACCCAGTACTTC. The J gene is TRBJ2-5, the V gene TRBV18; D call uncertain. With 4 bases removed from V and 4 bases from J, the gap between germline ends came to 7 bases. The CDR3 contains 12 residues. The germline gives CDR1 KGHSH, CDR2 LQKENI.

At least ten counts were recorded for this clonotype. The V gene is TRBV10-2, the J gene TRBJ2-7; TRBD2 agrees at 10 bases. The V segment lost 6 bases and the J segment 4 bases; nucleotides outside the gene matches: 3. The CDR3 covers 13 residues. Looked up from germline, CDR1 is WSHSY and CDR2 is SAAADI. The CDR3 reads CASRPGLAYEQYF. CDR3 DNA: TGCGCCAGCAGGCCGGGACTAGCGTACGAGCAGTACTTC.

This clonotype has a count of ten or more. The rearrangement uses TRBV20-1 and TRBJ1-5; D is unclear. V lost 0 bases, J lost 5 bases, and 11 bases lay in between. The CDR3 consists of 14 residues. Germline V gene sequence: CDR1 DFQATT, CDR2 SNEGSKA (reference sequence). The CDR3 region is CSARDPGEYQPQHF. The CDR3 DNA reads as TGCAGTGCTAGAGATCCTGGGGAGTATCAGCCCCAGCATTTT.

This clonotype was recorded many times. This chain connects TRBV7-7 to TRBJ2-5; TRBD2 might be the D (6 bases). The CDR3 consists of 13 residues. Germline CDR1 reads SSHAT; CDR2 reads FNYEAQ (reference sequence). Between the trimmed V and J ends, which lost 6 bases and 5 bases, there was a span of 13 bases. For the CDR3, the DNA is TGTGCCAGCAGTTCGACTAGGGGCGAGACCCAGTACTTC. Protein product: CASSSTRGETQYF.

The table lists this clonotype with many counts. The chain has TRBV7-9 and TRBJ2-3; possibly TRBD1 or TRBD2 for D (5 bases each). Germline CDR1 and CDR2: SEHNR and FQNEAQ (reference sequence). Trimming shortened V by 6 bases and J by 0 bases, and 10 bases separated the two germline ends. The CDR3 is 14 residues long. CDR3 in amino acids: CASSFRDSTDTQYF. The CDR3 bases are TGTGCCAGCAGTTTCCGGGACAGCACAGATACGCAGTATTTT. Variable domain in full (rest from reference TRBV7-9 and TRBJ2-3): DTGVSQNPRHKITKRGQNVTFRCDPISEHNRLYWYRQTLGQGPEFLTYFQNEAQLEKSRLLSDRFSAERPKGSFSTLEIQRTEQGDSAMYLCASSFRDSTDTQYFGPGTRLTVL.

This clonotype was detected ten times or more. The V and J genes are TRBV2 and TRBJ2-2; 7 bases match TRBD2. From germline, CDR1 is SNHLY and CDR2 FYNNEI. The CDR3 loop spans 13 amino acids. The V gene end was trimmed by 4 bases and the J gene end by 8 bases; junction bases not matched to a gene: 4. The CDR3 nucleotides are TGTGCCAGCAGTGTAGCGGGTTCTGGGGAGCTGTTTTTT. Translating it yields CASSVAGSGELFF.

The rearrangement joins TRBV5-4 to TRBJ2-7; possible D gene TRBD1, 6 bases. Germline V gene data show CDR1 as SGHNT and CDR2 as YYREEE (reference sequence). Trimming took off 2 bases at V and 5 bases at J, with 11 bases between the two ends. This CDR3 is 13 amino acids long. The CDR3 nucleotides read TGTGCCAGCAGCTTTAGGGGGATCGACGAGCAGTACTTC. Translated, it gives CASSFRGIDEQYF.

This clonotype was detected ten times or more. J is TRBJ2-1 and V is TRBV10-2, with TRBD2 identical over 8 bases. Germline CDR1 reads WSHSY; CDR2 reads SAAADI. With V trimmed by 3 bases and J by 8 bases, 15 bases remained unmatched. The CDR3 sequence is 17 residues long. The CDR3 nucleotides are TGCGCCAGCAGTGAATCCCCCGCCGCTAGCGGGCGGTATGAGCAGTTCTTC. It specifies CASSESPAASGRYEQFF.

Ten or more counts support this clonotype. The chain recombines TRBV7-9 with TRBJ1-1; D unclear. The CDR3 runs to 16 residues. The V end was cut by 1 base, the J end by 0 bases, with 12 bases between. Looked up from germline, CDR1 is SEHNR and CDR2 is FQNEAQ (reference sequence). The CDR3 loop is CASSLGAAGMNTEAFF. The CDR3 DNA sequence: TGTGCCAGCAGCTTAGGGGCAGCGGGCATGAACACTGAAGCTTTCTTT.

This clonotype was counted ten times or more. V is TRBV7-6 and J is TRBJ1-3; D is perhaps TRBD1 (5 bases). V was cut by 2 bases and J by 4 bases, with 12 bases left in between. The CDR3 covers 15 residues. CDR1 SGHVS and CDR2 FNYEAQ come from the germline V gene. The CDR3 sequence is CASSLSLGEGNTIYF. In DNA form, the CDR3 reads TGTGCCAGCAGCTTATCCTTAGGGGAGGGAAACACCATATATTTT.

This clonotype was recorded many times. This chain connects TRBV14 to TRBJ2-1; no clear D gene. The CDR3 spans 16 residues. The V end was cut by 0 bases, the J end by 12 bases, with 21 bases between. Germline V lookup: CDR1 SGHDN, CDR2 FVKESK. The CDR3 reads CASSQDLGSFETMQFF. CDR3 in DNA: TGTGCCAGCAGCCAAGACTTGGGTAGCTTCGAAACGATGCAGTTCTTC.

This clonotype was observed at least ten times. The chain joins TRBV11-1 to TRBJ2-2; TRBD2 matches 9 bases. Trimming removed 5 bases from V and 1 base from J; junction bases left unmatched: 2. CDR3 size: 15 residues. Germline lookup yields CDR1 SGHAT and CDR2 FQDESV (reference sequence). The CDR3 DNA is TGTGCCAGCAGCCCACTAGCGGGGAACACCGGGGAGCTGTTTTTT. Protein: CASSPLAGNTGELFF. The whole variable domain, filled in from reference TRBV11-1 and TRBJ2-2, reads EAEVAQSPRYKITEKSQAVAFWCDPISGHATLYWYRQILGQGPELLVQFQDESVVDDSQLPKDRFSAERLKGVDSTLKIQPAELGDSAMYLCASSPLAGNTGELFFGEGSRLTVL.